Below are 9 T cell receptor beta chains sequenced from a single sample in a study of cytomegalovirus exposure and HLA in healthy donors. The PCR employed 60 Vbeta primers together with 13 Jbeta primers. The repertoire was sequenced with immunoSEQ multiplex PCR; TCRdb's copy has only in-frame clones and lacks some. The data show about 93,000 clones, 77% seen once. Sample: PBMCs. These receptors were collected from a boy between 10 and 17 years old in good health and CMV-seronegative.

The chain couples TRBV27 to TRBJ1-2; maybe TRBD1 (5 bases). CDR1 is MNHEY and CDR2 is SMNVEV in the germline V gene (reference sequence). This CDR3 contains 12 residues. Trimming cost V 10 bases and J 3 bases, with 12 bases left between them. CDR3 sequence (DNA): TGTGCCACCGGGGGACCGTACTATGGCTACACCTTC. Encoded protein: CATGGPYYGYTF.

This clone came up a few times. CDR3 sequence: CASSQTRLLGQVEAFF. The CDR3 DNA reads TGCGCCAGCAGCCAAACTCGACTCTTGGGACAGGTTGAAGCTTTCTTT. The chain is built from TRBV4-3 and TRBJ1-1; TRBD1 aligns across 8 bases. From germline, CDR1 is LGHNA and CDR2 YSLEER. Unmatched junction bases numbered 12, after V lost 2 bases and J lost 7 bases. The CDR3 totals 16 residues.

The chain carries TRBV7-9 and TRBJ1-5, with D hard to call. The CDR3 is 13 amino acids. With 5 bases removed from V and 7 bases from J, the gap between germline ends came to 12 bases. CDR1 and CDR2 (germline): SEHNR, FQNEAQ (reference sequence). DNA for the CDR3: TGTGCCAGCAGCGACTTCGGGGAACAGCCCCAGCATTTT. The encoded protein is CASSDFGEQPQHF.

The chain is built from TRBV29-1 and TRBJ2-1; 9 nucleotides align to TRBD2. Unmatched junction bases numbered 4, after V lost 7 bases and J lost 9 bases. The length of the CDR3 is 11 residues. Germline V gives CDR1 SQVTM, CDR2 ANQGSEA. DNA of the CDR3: TGCAGCGCGGGACTAGCTACTGAGCAGTTCTTC. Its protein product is CSAGLATEQFF.

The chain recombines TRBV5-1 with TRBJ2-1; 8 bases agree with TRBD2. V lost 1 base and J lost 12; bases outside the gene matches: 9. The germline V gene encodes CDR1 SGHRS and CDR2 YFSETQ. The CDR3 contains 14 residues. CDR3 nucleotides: TGCGCCAGCAGCTTGCCCCGGGGAGCGGGAGCGCAGTTCTTC. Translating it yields CASSLPRGAGAQFF.

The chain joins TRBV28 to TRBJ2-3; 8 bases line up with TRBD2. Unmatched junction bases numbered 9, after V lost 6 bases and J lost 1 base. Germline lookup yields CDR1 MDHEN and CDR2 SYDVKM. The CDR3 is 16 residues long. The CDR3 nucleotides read TGTGCCAGCAGCCCGAGCGGGGGCGAAGGCACAGATACGCAGTATTTT. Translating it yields CASSPSGGEGTDTQYF.

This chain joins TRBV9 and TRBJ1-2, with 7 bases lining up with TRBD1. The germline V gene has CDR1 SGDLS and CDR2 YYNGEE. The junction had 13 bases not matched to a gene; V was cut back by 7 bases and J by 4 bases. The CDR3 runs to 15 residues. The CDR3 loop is CASLSRDRVSYGYTF. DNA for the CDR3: TGTGCCAGCCTCTCACGAGACAGGGTGTCCTATGGCTACACCTTC.

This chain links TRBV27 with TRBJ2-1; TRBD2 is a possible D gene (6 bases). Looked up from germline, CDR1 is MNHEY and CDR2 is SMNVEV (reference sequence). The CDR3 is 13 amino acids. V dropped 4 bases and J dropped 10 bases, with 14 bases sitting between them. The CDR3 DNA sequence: TGTGCCAGCAGTTCCCTACTAGCAACGGAGCAGTTCTTC. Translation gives CASSSLLATEQFF.

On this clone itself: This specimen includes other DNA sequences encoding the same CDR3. The CDR3 nucleotides read TGTGCCAGTAGTATCGGCAGGGGCTACGAGCAGTACTTC. Translating it yields CASSIGRGYEQYF. V and J are TRBV19 and TRBJ2-7; TRBD1 is a possible D gene (6 bases). This CDR3 is 13 amino acids long. Trimming pared 3 bases from V and 3 bases from J, leaving 9 bases between. Germline assignment: CDR1 LNHDA and CDR2 SQIVND (reference sequence).